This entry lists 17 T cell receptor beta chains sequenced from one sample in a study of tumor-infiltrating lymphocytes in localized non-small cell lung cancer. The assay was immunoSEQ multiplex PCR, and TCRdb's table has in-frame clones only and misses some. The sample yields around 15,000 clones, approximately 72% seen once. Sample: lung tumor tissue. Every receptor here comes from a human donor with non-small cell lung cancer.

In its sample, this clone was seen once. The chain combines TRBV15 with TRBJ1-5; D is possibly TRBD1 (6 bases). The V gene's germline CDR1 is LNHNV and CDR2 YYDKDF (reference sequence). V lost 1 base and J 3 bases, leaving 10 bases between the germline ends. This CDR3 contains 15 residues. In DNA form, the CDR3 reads TGTGCCACCAGCAGAGGAGGGGGGGCCAATCAGCCCCAGCATTTT. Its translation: CATSRGGGANQPQHF.

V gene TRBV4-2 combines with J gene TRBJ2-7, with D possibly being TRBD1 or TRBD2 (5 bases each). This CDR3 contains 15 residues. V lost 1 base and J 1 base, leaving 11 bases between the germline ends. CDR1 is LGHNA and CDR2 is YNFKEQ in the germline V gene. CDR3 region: CASSQVGGGSYEQYF. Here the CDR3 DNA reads TGTGCCAGCAGCCAAGTAGGTGGGGGATCCTACGAGCAGTACTTC.

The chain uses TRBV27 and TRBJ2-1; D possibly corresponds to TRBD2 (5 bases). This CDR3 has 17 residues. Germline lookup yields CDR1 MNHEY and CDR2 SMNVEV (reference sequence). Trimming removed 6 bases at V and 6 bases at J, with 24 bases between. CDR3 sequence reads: CASSPDVRTLPGNEQFF. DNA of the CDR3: TGTGCCAGCAGCCCCGATGTCCGGACTCTCCCCGGCAATGAGCAGTTCTTC.

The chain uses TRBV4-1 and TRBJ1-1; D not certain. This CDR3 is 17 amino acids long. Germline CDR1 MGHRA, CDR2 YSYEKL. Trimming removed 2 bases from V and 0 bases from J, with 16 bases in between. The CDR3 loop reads CASSQPWHPFMNTEAFF. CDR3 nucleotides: TGCGCCAGCAGCCAACCTTGGCATCCATTTATGAACACTGAAGCTTTCTTT.

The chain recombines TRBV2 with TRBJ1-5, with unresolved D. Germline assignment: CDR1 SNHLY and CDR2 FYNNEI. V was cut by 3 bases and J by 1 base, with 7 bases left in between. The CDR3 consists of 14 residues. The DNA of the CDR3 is TGTGCCAGCAGTGATTTGGTGAGCAATCAGCCCCAGCATTTT. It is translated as CASSDLVSNQPQHF. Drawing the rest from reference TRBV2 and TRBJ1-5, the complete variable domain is EPEVTQTPSHQVTQMGQEVILRCVPISNHLYFYWYRQILGQKVEFLVSFYNNEISEKSEIFDDQFSVERPDGSNFTLKIRSTKLEDSAMYFCASSDLVSNQPQHFGDGTRLSIL.

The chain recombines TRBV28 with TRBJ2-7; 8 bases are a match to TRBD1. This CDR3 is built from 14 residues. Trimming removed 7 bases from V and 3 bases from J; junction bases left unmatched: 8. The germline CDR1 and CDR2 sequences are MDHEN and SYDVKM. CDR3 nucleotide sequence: TGTGCCAGCACCACAGGGGGGAGAAGCTACGAGCAGTACTTC. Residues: CASTTGGRSYEQYF. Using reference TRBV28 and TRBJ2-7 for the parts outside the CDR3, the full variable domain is DVKVTQSSRYLVKRTGEKVFLECVQDMDHENMFWYRQDPGLGLRLIYFSYDVKMKEKGDIPEGYSVSREKKERFSLILESASTNQTSMYLCASTTGGRSYEQYFGPGTRLTVT.

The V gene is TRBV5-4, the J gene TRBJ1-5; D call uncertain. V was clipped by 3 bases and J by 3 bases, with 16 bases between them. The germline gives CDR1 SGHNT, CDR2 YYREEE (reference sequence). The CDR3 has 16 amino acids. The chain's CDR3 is CASSSRGRRINQPQHF. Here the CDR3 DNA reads TGTGCCAGCAGCTCGCGAGGTAGGCGGATCAATCAGCCCCAGCATTTT.

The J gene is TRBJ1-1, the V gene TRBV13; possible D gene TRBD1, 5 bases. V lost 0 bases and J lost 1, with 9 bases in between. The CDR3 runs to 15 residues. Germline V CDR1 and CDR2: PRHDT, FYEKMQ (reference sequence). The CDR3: CASSLGHRRNTEAFF. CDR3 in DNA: TGTGCCAGCAGCTTAGGGCACAGGAGGAACACTGAAGCTTTCTTT.

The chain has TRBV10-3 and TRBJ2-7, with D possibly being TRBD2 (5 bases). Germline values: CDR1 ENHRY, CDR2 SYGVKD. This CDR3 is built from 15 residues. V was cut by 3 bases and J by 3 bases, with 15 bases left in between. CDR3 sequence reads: CAISEGGGYYYEQYF. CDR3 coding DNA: TGTGCCATCAGTGAAGGAGGTGGTTATTACTACGAGCAGTACTTC.

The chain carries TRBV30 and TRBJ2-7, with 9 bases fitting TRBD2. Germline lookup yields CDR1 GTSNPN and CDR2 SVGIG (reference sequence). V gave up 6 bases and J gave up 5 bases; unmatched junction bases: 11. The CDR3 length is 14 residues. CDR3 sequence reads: CACRIAGAVHEQYF. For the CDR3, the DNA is TGTGCCTGTAGAATAGCGGGAGCCGTCCACGAGCAGTACTTC.

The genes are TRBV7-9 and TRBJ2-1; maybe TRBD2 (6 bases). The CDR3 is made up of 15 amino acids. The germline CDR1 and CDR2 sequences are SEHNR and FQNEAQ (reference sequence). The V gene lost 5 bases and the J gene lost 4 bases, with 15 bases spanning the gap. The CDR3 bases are TGTGCCAGCAGCCCTGGGGTAGCGGCTTACAATGAGCAGTTCTTC. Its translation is CASSPGVAAYNEQFF.

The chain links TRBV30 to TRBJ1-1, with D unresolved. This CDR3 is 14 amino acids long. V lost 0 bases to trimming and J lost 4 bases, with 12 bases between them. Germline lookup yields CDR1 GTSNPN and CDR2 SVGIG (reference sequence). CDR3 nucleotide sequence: TGTGCCTGGAGTGTATGGGGTGGTGGCACTGAAGCTTTCTTT. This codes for CAWSVWGGGTEAFF. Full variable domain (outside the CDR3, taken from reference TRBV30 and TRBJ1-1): SQTIHQWPATLVQPVGSPLSLECTVEGTSNPNLYWYRQAAGRGLQLLFYSVGIGQISSEVPQNLSASRPQDRQFILSSKKLLLSDSGFYLCAWSVWGGGTEAFFGQGTRLTVV.

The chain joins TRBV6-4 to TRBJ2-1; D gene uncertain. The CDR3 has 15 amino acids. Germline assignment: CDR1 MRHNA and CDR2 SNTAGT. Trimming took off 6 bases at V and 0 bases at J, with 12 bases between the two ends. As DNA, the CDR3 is TGTGCCAGCAGCATCGACATTTCCTCCTACAATGAGCAGTTCTTC. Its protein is CASSIDISSYNEQFF.

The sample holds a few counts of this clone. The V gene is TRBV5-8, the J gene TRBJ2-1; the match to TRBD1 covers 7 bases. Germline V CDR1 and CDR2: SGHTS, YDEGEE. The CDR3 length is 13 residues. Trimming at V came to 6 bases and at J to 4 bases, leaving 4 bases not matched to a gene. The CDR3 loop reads CASTRQGYNEQFF. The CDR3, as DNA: TGTGCCAGCACCCGACAGGGTTACAATGAGCAGTTCTTC.

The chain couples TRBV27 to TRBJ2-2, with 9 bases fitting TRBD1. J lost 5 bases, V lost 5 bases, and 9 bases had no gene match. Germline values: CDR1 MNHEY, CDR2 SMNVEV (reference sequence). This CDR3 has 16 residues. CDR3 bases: TGTGCCAGCAGTAAGACGGGACAGGGTAGGACCGGGGAGCTGTTTTTT. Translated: CASSKTGQGRTGELFF.

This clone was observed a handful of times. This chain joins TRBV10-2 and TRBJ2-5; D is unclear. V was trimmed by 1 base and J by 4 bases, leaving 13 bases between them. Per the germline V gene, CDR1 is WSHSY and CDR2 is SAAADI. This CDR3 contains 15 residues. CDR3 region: CASSELWEGRETQYF. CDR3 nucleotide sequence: TGCGCCAGCAGTGAGTTGTGGGAAGGTAGAGAGACCCAGTACTTC.

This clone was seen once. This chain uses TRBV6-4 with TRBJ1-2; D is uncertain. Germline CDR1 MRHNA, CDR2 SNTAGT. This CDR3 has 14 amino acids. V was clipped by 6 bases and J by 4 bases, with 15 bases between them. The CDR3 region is CASRTSSFLYGYTF. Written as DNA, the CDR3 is TGTGCCAGCAGAACGAGTTCATTTCTCTATGGCTACACCTTC.